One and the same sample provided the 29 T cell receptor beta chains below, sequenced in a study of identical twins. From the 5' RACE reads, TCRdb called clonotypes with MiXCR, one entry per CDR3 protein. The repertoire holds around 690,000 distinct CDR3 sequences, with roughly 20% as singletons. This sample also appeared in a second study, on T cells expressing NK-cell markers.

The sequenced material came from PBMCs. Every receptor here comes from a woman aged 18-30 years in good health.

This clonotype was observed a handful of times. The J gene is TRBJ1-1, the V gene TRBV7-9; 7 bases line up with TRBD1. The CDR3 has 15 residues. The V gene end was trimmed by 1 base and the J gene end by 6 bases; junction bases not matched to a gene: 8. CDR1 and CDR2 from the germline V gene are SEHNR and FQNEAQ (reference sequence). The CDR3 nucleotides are TGTGCCAGCAGCTTAGATCTCAGGGGGTTCGCTGAAGCTTTCTTT. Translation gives CASSLDLRGFAEAFF.

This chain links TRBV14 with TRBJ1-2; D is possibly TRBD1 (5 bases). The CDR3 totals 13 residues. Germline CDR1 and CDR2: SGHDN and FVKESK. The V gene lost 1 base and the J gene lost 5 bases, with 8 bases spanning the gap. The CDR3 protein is CASSQVEGYGYTF. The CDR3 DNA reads TGTGCCAGCAGCCAAGTTGAGGGGTATGGCTACACCTTC.

CDR3 sequence: CASSQEGLAEAFF. The CDR3 nucleotides read TGCGCCAGCAGCCAAGAAGGGTTGGCTGAAGCTTTCTTT. V is TRBV4-1 and J is TRBJ1-1; D unclear. Germline values: CDR1 MGHRA, CDR2 YSYEKL. V dropped 0 bases and J dropped 6 bases, with 8 bases sitting between them. The CDR3 runs to 13 residues.

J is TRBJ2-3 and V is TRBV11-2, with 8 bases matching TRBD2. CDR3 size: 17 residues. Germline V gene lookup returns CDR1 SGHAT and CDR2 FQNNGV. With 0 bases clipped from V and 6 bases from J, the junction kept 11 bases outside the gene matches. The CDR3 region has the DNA TGTGCCAGCAGCTTAGAGGAGGCTAGCGGGTGGGGGGATACGCAGTATTTT. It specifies CASSLEEASGWGDTQYF.

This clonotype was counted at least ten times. The CDR3 DNA sequence: TGCGCCAGCAGCTACGGACAGTACAATGAGCAGTTCTTC. Amino acids: CASSYGQYNEQFF. The chain combines TRBV5-1 with TRBJ2-1; D might be TRBD1 (6 bases). Trimming cost V 3 bases and J 4 bases, with 8 bases left between them. The CDR3 length is 13 residues. CDR1 SGHRS and CDR2 YFSETQ come from the germline V gene.

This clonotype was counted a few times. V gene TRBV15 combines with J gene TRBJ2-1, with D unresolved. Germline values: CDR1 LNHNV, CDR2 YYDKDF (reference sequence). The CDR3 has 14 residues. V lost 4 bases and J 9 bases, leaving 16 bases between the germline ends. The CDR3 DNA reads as TGTGCCACCAGCACCTCGGCTGGCGACCTTGAGCAGTTCTTC. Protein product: CATSTSAGDLEQFF.

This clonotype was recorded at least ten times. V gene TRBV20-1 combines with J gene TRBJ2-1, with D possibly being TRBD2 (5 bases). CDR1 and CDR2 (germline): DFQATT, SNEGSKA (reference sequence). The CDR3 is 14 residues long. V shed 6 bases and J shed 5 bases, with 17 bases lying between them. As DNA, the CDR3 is TGCAGTGCGCGAGTCCCCGGGGTTAACAATGAGCAGTTCTTC. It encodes CSARVPGVNNEQFF.

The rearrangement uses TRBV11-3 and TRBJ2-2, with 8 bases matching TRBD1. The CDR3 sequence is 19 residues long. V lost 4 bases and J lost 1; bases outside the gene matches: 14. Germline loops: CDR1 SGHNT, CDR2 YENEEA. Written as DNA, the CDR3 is TGTGCCAGCAGCTCCAACCACATCATCGGACAGGGGAACACCGGGGAGCTGTTTTTT. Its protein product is CASSSNHIIGQGNTGELFF.

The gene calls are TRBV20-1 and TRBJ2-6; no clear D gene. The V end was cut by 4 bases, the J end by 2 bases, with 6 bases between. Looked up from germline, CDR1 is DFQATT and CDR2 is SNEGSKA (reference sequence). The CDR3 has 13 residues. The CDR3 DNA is TGCAGTGCTACATATGCTGGGGCCAACGTCCTGACTTTC. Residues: CSATYAGANVLTF.

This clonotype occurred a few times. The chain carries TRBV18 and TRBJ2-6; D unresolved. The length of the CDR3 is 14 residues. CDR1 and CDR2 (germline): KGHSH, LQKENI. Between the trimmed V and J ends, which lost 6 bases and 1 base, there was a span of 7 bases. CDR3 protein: CASSVNSGANVLTF. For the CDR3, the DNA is TGTGCCAGCTCCGTCAATTCTGGGGCCAACGTCCTGACTTTC.

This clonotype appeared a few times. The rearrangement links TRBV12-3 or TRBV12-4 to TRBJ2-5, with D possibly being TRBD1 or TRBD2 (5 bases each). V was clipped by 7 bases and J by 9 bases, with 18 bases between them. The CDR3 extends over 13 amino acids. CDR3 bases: TGTGCCAGCAAGGCAGGGAGTCTTCGGTCCCAGTACTTC. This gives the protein CASKAGSLRSQYF.

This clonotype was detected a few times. The CDR3 DNA reads TGCAGCGTTGACCGGGTTTCGCATGAGCAGTTCTTC. It yields the protein CSVDRVSHEQFF. The chain joins TRBV29-1 to TRBJ2-1, with no clear D. The CDR3 is 12 amino acids. From germline, CDR1 is SQVTM and CDR2 ANQGSEA. Trimming shortened V by 3 bases and J by 8 bases, and 11 bases separated the two germline ends.

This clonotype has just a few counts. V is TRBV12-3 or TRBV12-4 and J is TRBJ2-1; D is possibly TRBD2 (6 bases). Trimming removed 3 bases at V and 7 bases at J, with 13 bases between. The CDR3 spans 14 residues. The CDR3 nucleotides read TGTGCCAGCAGTTTTGGGGCGGGGCCGAATGAGCAGTTCTTC. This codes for CASSFGAGPNEQFF.

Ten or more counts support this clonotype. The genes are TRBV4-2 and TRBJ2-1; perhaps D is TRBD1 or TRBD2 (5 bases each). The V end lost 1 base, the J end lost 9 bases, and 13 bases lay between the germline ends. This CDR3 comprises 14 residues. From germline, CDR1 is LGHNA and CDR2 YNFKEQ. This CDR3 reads CASSQAPGRGEQFF. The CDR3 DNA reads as TGTGCCAGCAGCCAAGCTCCGGGACGTGGTGAGCAGTTCTTC.

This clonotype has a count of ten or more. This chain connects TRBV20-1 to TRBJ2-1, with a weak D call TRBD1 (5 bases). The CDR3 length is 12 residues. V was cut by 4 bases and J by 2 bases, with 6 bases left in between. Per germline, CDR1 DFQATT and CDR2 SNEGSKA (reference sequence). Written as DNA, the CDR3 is TGCAGTGCTATAGGGGCCTACAATGAGCAGTTCTTC. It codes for CSAIGAYNEQFF.

The CDR3 DNA reads as TGCAGTGCCCCCCAGAGGACAGGGGTCGGAGAGCAGTTCTTC. Amino acid sequence: CSAPQRTGVGEQFF. The chain recombines TRBV20-1 with TRBJ2-1, with 9 bases fitting TRBD1. J lost 10 bases, V lost 6 bases, and 13 bases had no gene match. The CDR3 runs 14 residues. The germline CDR1 and CDR2 sequences are DFQATT and SNEGSKA (reference sequence).

The CDR3: CAISEKVGGASDTQYF. DNA for the CDR3: TGTGCCATCAGTGAGAAGGTCGGGGGGGCCTCAGATACGCAGTATTTT. This sequence joins TRBV10-3 and TRBJ2-3; 8 nucleotides agree with TRBD2. V lost 2 bases and J lost 4; bases outside the gene matches: 8. This CDR3 spans 16 amino acids. Germline CDR1 reads ENHRY; CDR2 reads SYGVKD.

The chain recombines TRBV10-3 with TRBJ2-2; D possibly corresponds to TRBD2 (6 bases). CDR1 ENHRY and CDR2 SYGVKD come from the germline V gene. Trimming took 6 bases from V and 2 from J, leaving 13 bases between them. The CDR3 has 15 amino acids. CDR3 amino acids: CAISRLGENTGELFF. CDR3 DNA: TGTGCCATCAGCAGACTAGGGGAAAACACCGGGGAGCTGTTTTTT.

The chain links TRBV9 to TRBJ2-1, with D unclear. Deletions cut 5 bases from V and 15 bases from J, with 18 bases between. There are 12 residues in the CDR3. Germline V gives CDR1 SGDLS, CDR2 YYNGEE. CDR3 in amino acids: CASSDLIGQVFF. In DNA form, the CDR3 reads TGTGCCAGCAGTGATCTCATCGGGCAGGTGTTCTTC.

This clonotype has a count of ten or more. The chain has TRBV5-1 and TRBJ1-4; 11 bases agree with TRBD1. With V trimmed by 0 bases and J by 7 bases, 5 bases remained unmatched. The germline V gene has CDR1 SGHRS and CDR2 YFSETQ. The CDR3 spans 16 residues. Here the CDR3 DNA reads TGCGCCAGCAGCTTGGCCTTGGGGACAGGGGGTGAAAAACTGTTTTTT. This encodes CASSLALGTGGEKLFF. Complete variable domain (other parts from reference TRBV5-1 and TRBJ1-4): KAGVTQTPRYLIKTRGQQVTLSCSPISGHRSVSWYQQTPGQGLQFLFEYFSETQRNKGNFPGRFSGRQFSNSRSEMNVSTLELGDSALYLCASSLALGTGGEKLFFGSGTQLSVL.

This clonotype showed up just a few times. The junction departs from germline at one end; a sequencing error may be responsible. The CDR3 DNA follows: TGTGCCAGCAGTTTTGTTACGGGGCAGCCTAGGGCCTTC. Its translation: CASSFVTGQPRAF. The chain combines TRBV12-3 or TRBV12-4 with TRBJ1-2; a possible D gene is TRBD1 (5 bases). This CDR3 is built from 13 residues.

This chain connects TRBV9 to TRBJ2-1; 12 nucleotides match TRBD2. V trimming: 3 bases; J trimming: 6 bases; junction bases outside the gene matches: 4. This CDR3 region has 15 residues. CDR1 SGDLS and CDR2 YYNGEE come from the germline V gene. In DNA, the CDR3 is TGTGCCAGCAGCGCTCGGACTAGCGGGACCAATGAGCAGTTCTTC. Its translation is CASSARTSGTNEQFF.

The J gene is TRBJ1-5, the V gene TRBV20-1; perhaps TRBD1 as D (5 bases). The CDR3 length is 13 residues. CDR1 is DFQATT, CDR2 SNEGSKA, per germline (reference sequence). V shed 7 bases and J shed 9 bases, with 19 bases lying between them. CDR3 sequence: CSVGRQARGPQHF. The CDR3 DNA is TGCAGTGTAGGGCGGCAGGCTAGGGGGCCCCAGCATTTT.

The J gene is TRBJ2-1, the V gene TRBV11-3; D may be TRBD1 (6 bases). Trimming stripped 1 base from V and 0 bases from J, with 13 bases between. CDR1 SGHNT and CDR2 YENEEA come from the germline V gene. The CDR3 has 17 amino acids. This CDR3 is CASSLGGPSRSYNEQFF. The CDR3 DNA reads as TGTGCCAGCAGCTTAGGGGGGCCGTCTCGCTCCTACAATGAGCAGTTCTTC. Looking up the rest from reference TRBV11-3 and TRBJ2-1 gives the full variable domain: EAGVVQSPRYKIIEKKQPVAFWCNPISGHNTLYWYLQNLGQGPELLIRYENEEAVDDSQLPKDRFSAERLKGVDSTLKIQPAELGDSAVYLCASSLGGPSRSYNEQFFGPGTRLTVL.

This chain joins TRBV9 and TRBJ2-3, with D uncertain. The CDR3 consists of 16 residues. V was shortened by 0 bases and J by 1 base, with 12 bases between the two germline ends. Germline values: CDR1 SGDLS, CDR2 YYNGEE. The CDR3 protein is CASSVGYLQGTDTQYF. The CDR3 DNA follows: TGTGCCAGCAGCGTAGGTTACCTCCAGGGCACAGATACGCAGTATTTT.

The CDR3 loop is CASSGAGETQYF. The DNA for the CDR3 is TGTGCCAGCAGTGGTGCGGGAGAGACCCAGTACTTC. This chain links TRBV25-1 with TRBJ2-5; weak D call: TRBD2 (5 bases). V lost 4 bases and J 4 bases, leaving 7 bases between the germline ends. CDR3 length: 12 residues. Germline values: CDR1 MGHDK, CDR2 SYGVNS.

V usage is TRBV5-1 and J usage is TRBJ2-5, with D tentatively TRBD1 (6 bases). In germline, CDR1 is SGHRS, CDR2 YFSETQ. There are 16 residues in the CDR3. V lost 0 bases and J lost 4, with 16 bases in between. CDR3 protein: CASSLGVRGRVETQYF. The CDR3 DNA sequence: TGCGCCAGCAGCTTGGGGGTCAGGGGCCGAGTAGAGACCCAGTACTTC.

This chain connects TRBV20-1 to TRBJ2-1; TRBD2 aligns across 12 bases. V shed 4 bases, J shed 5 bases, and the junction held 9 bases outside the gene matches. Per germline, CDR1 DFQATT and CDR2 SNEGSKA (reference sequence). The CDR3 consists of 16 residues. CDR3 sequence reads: CSAKVRPSGGDNEQFF. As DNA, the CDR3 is TGCAGTGCTAAGGTCAGGCCTAGCGGGGGGGACAATGAGCAGTTCTTC.

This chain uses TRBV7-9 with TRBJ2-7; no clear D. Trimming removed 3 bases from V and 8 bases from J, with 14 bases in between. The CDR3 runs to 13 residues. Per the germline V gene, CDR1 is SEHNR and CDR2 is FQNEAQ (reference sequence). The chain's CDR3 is CASSFDSGVQQYF. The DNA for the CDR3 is TGTGCCAGCAGCTTCGACTCCGGAGTTCAGCAGTACTTC.